The sequence of this T cell receptor (beta chain) was determined in a study of blood T cell dynamics during melanoma immunotherapy. On this clone: This same CDR3 is encoded by further DNA sequences in the sample.

The time point denotes: week 3, after first cycle of checkpoint inhibitor. Blood was drawn before treatment and at week 3 after checkpoint blockade. The germline V gene encodes CDR1 SGHNT and CDR2 YYREEE (reference sequence). The V segment lost 6 bases and the J segment 2 bases; nucleotides outside the gene matches: 10. This CDR3 spans 16 amino acids. Libraries were prepared by immunoSEQ multiplex PCR; TCRdb keeps only in-frame clonotypes and omits some of them. The table has 15,000 or so clones, around 93% seen once; the top ten hold about 0.21%. The chain carries TRBV5-4 and TRBJ1-2; 10 bases are shared with TRBD1. The material sequenced was effector memory CD8+ T cells from blood, taken from a patient treated with checkpoint blockade. The TCR comes from a human donor with melanoma. CDR3 bases: TGTGCCAGCACCCTTAGACAGGGGGCCTCAAACTATGGCTACACCTTC. Protein product: CASTLRQGASNYGYTF.